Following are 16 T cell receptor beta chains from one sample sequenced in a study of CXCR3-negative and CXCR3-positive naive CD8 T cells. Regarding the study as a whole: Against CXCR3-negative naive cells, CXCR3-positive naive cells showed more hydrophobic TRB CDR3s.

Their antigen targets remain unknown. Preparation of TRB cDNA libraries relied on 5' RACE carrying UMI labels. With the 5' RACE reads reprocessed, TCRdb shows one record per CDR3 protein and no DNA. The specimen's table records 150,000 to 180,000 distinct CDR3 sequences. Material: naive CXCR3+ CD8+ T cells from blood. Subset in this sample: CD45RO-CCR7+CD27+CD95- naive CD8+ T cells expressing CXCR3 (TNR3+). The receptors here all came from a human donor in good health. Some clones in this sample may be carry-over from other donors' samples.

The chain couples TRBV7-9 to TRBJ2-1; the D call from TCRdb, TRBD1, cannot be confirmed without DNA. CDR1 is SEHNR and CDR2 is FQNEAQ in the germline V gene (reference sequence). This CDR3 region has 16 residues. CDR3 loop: CASSYGERVVYNEQFF.

The CDR3 loop reads CASSVRTGLSTDTQYF. This chain joins TRBV7-9 and TRBJ2-3; the D gene TCRdb calls, TRBD1, cannot be checked with no DNA. There are 16 residues in the CDR3. Germline CDR1 SEHNR, CDR2 FQNEAQ (reference sequence).

CDR3 protein: CASSLALGDTGELFF. V is TRBV7-6 and J is TRBJ2-2; TCRdb selects TRBD1, and the lack of DNA leaves this call unchecked. CDR3 length equals 15 residues. Germline lookup yields CDR1 SGHVS and CDR2 FNYEAQ.

The CDR3 here is CASSSPWVSGANVLTF. The chain couples TRBV9 to TRBJ2-6. This CDR3 region has 16 residues. In germline, CDR1 is SGDLS, CDR2 YYNGEE. Full variable domain (rest looked up from reference TRBV9 and TRBJ2-6): DSGVTQTPKHLITATGQRVTLRCSPRSGDLSVYWYQQSLDQGLQFLIQYYNGEERAKGNILERFSAQQFPDLHSELNLSSLELGDSALYFCASSSPWVSGANVLTFGAGSRLTVL.

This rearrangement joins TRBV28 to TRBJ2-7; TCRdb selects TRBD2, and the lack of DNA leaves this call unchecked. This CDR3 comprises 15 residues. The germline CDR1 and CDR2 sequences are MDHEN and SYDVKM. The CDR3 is CASRPGTSGTGEQYF.

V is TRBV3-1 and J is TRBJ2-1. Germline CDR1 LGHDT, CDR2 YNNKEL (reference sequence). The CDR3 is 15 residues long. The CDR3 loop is CASSQETSAYNEQFF.

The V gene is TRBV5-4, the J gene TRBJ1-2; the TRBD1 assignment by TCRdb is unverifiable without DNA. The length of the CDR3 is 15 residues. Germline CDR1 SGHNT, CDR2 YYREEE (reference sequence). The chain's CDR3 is CASSLGQGVHRGYTF.

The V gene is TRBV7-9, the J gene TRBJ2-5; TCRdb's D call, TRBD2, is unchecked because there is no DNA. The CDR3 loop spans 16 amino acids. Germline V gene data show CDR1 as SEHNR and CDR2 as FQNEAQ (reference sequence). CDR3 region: CASSQGLAGASETQYF.

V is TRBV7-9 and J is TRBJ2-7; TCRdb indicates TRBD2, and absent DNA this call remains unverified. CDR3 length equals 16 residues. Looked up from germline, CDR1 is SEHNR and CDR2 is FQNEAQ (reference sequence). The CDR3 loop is CASSLVAQREWYEQYF.

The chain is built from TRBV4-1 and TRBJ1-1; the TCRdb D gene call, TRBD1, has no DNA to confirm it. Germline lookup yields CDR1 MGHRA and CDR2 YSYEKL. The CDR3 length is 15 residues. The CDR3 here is CASSLETGTNTEAFF.

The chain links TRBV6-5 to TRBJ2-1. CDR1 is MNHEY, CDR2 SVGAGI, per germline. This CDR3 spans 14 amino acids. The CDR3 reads CASTPESSYNEQFF.

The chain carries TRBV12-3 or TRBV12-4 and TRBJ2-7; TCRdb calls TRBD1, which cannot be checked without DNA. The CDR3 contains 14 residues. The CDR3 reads CASSTELQVYEQYF.

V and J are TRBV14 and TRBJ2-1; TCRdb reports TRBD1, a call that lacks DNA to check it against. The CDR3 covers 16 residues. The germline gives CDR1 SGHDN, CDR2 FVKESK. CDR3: CASSLPGTLFQDEQFF.

CDR3 sequence reads: CASSLAWTGYEQYF. The J gene is TRBJ2-7, the V gene TRBV7-9; TCRdb gives TRBD1 as the D gene, but with no DNA this cannot be confirmed. Germline V gene sequence: CDR1 SEHNR, CDR2 FQNEAQ (reference sequence). The CDR3 length is 14 residues.

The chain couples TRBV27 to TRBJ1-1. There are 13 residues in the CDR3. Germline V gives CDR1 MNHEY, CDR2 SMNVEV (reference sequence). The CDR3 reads CASSDSFRTEAFF.

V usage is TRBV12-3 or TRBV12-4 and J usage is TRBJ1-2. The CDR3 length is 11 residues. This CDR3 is CASSFWDGYTF.